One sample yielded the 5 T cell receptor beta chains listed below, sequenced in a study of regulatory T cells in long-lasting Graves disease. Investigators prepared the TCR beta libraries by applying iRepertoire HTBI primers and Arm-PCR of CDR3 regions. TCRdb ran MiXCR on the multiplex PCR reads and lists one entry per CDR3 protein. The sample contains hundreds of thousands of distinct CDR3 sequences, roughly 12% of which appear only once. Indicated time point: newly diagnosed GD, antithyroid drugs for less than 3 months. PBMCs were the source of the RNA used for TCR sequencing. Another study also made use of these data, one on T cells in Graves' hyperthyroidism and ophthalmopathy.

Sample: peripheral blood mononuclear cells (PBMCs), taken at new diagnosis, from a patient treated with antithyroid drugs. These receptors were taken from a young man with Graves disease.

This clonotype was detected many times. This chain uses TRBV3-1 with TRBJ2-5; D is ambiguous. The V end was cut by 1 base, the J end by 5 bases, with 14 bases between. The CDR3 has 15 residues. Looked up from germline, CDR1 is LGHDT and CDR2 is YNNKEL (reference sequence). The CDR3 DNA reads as TGTGCCAGCAGCCAAGGATCGAACTGGGTCGAGACCCAGTACTTC. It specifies CASSQGSNWVETQYF.

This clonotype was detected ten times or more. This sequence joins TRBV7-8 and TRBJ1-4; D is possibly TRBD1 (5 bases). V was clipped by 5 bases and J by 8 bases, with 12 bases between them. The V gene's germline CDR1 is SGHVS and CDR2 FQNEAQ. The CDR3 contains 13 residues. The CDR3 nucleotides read TGTGCCAGCAGCGCAGGGACGGAAGAAAAACTGTTTTTT. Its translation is CASSAGTEEKLFF.

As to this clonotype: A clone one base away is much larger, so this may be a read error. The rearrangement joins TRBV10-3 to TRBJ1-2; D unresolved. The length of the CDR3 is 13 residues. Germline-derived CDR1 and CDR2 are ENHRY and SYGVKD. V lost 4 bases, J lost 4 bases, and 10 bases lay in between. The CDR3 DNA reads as TGTGCCATCAGTGGAGGGAAGAGCTATGGCTACACCTTC. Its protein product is CAISGGKSYGYTF.

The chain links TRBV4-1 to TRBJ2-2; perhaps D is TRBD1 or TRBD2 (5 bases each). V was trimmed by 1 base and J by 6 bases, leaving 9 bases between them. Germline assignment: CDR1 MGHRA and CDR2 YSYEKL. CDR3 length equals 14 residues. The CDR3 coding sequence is TGCGCCAGCAGCCAAGTTAGGGGAGCCGGGGAGCTGTTTTTT. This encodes CASSQVRGAGELFF.

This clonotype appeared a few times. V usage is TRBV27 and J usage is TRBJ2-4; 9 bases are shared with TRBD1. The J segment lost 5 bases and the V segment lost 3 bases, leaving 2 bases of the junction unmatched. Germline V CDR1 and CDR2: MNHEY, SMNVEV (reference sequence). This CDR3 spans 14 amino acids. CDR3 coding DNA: TGTGCCAGCAGTTTCGGACAGGGGCAAAACATTCAGTACTTC. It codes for CASSFGQGQNIQYF.